The present T cell receptor (beta chain) was sequenced within a study of blood T cell repertoires in COVID-19. The V end lost 10 bases, the J end lost 3 bases, and 11 bases lay between the germline ends. CDR3 length: 12 amino acids. Germline lookup yields CDR1 WSHSY and CDR2 SAAADI. Sequencing was performed with immunoSEQ multiplex PCR; in TCRdb, only in-frame clones are kept and a portion is missing. This sample has about 73,000 clones, with about 91% found just once. Sequencing input: peripheral blood. This receptor was taken from an elderly man with acute or convalescent COVID-19. V is TRBV10-2 and J is TRBJ2-3; possibly TRBD2 for D (6 bases). In DNA, the CDR3 is TGCGCCACCCGCGCGGGAACAGATACGCAGTATTTT. It translates to CATRAGTDTQYF.